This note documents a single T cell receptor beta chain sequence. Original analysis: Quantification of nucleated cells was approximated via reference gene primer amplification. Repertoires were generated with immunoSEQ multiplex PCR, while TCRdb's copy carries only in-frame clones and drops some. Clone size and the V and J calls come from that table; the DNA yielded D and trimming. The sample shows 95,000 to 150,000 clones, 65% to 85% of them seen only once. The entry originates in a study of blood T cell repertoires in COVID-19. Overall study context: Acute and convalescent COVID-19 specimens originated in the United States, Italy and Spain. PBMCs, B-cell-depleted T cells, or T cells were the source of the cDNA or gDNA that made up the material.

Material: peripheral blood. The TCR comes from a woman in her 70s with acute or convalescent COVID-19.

CDR3 in DNA: TGTGCCAGCAGCGCGTCCTCCGACAGTGCAGATACGCAGTATTTT. Amino acid sequence: CASSASSDSADTQYF. The chain uses TRBV9 and TRBJ2-3, with a possible D match to TRBD1 (5 bases). CDR1 SGDLS and CDR2 YYNGEE come from the germline V gene. V dropped 3 bases and J dropped 4 bases, with 15 bases sitting between them. The CDR3 extends over 15 amino acids.